A single sample is the source of the 18 T cell receptor beta chains below, sequenced in a study of blood T cell repertoires in COVID-19. Using immunoSEQ multiplex PCR, the repertoire was profiled, and TCRdb retains in-frame clones only, with some absent. The sample shows roughly 260,000 clones, around nine tenths of them seen only once. Sequenced: peripheral blood. These TCRs come from a man aged 35 to 55 who had recovered from COVID-19.

The chain recombines TRBV6-5 with TRBJ1-3; a weak D match, TRBD1 (5 bases). From germline, CDR1 is MNHEY and CDR2 SVGAGI. This CDR3 is 15 amino acids long. V shed 2 bases and J shed 1 base, with 9 bases lying between them. The CDR3 protein is CASSYGGGSGNTIYF. The CDR3 region has the DNA TGTGCCAGCAGTTACGGTGGGGGGTCTGGAAACACCATATATTTT.

This clone has only one observation. The chain carries TRBV6-5 and TRBJ1-2; TRBD1 agrees at 9 bases. V shed 8 bases and J 1 base; nucleotides not matched to a gene: 8. CDR1 is MNHEY and CDR2 is SVGAGI in the germline V gene. This CDR3 contains 15 residues. CDR3 sequence reads: CASVGGTGFNYGYTF. The DNA for the CDR3 is TGTGCCAGCGTAGGGGGGACAGGGTTTAACTATGGCTACACCTTC.

This CDR3 is CASSLDRADNEQFF. The CDR3 DNA is TGTGCCAGCTCCTTGGACAGGGCCGACAATGAGCAGTTCTTC. V and J are TRBV6-5 and TRBJ2-1; 8 bases map to TRBD1. This CDR3 is 14 amino acids long. Per the germline V gene, CDR1 is MNHEY and CDR2 is SVGAGI. V gave up 8 bases and J gave up 5 bases; unmatched junction bases: 8.

The rearrangement uses TRBV7-9 and TRBJ2-2, with D possibly being TRBD1 (6 bases). With 5 bases removed from V and 3 bases from J, the gap between germline ends came to 13 bases. Germline lookup yields CDR1 SEHNR and CDR2 FQNEAQ (reference sequence). The CDR3 totals 15 residues. CDR3 DNA: TGTGCCAGCAGCCGAATTACAGGGTACACCGGGGAGCTGTTTTTT. Translation: CASSRITGYTGELFF.

This chain uses TRBV30 with TRBJ1-6; D is perhaps TRBD1 (5 bases). V was pared by 2 bases and J by 5 bases, with 13 bases between. This CDR3 contains 15 residues. Germline V gene lookup returns CDR1 GTSNPN and CDR2 SVGIG (reference sequence). The CDR3 DNA is TGTGCCTGGAGTCCACTTTGGGGGGATAATTCACCCCTCCACTTT. This encodes CAWSPLWGDNSPLHF.

The chain uses TRBV11-1 and TRBJ1-1, with D perhaps matching TRBD1 (6 bases). The length of the CDR3 is 15 residues. Trimming pared 2 bases from V and 1 base from J, leaving 11 bases between. Germline V gives CDR1 SGHAT, CDR2 FQDESV (reference sequence). CDR3 coding DNA: TGTGCCAGCAGCTTATTTACGACAGGGAACACTGAAGCTTTCTTT. This gives the protein CASSLFTTGNTEAFF. The full variable domain, its missing parts supplied by reference TRBV11-1 and TRBJ1-1, is EAEVAQSPRYKITEKSQAVAFWCDPISGHATLYWYRQILGQGPELLVQFQDESVVDDSQLPKDRFSAERLKGVDSTLKIQPAELGDSAMYLCASSLFTTGNTEAFFGQGTRLTVV.

This clone has only one observation. The V call is TRBV13, the J call TRBJ1-3; 8 nucleotides match TRBD1. V gave up 5 bases and J gave up 3 bases; unmatched junction bases: 6. Germline CDR1 is PRHDT and CDR2 is FYEKMQ (reference sequence). CDR3 length: 15 amino acids. The CDR3 DNA follows: TGTGCCAGCAGCCGGGACAGGACTATTGGAAACACCATATATTTT. Its protein is CASSRDRTIGNTIYF.

The V gene is TRBV13, the J gene TRBJ2-7; D is unclear. Germline assignment: CDR1 PRHDT and CDR2 FYEKMQ (reference sequence). This CDR3 comprises 14 residues. V was shortened by 0 bases and J by 2 bases, with 8 bases between the two germline ends. CDR3 bases: TGTGCCAGCAGCTTAGGGGTCGGAGCCTACGAGCAGTACTTC. It is translated as CASSLGVGAYEQYF. The complete variable domain, with remaining parts taken from reference TRBV13 and TRBJ2-7, reads AAGVIQSPRHLIKEKRETATLKCYPIPRHDTVYWYQQGPGQDPQFLISFYEKMQSDKGSIPDRFSAQQFSDYHSELNMSSLELGDSALYFCASSLGVGAYEQYFGPGTRLTVT.

In the case of this clone: Other DNA variants within this sample encode the same CDR3. This sequence joins TRBV18 and TRBJ2-5; D is unresolved. Germline CDR1 is KGHSH and CDR2 is LQKENI. Trimming stripped 3 bases from V and 3 bases from J, with 8 bases between. CDR3 length equals 13 residues. This CDR3 reads CASSPTGEETQYF. The CDR3 coding sequence is TGTGCCAGCTCACCGACGGGTGAAGAGACCCAGTACTTC.

V is TRBV27 and J is TRBJ2-2; TRBD1 matches at 7 bases. Unmatched junction bases numbered 4, after V lost 4 bases and J lost 5 bases. Germline CDR1 reads MNHEY; CDR2 reads SMNVEV (reference sequence). The CDR3 has 14 amino acids. The CDR3 here is CASSYRGDTGELFF. CDR3 DNA: TGTGCCAGCAGTTACAGGGGTGATACCGGGGAGCTGTTTTTT.

In this sample, this clone turned up once. V usage is TRBV19 and J usage is TRBJ2-1; 8 bases agree with TRBD2. With 3 bases clipped from V and 2 bases from J, the junction kept 9 bases outside the gene matches. The germline V gene encodes CDR1 LNHDA and CDR2 SQIVND (reference sequence). This CDR3 spans 17 amino acids. The chain's CDR3 is CASSILGRGAAYNEQFF. DNA of the CDR3: TGTGCCAGTAGTATCTTAGGGCGGGGGGCGGCCTACAATGAGCAGTTCTTC.

The V and J genes are TRBV6-5 and TRBJ1-1, with no clear D. Per germline, CDR1 MNHEY and CDR2 SVGAGI. The CDR3 is 13 residues long. V lost 6 bases and J lost 2, with 10 bases in between. CDR3 DNA sequence: TGTGCCAGCAGGTTCCAGAAAAACACTGAAGCTTTCTTT. Translation: CASRFQKNTEAFF.

CDR3 nucleotide sequence: TGTGCCACCAGTGAAATCGACACCGGGGAGCTGTTTTTT. The encoded protein is CATSEIDTGELFF. The V call is TRBV24-1, the J call TRBJ2-2, with D unclear. The germline V and J ends were trimmed by 4 bases and 3 bases, with 5 bases remaining between them. The CDR3 runs to 13 residues. CDR1 is KGHDR, CDR2 SFDVKD, per germline.

The rearrangement links TRBV27 to TRBJ2-7; 11 bases fit TRBD1. The CDR3 is 15 residues long. Germline assignment: CDR1 MNHEY and CDR2 SMNVEV (reference sequence). With 2 bases clipped from V and 7 bases from J, the junction kept 7 bases outside the gene matches. Written as DNA, the CDR3 is TGTGCCAGCAGTTTACCTGGACAGGGGGCGGGGGAGCAGTACTTC. It encodes CASSLPGQGAGEQYF.

This chain uses TRBV18 with TRBJ1-5, with 7 bases aligning to TRBD1. The ends lost 5 bases at V and 9 bases at J; junction bases unmatched: 10. The CDR3 is 14 amino acids. Germline loops: CDR1 KGHSH, CDR2 LQKENI. DNA of the CDR3: TGTGCCAGCTCAGGTGACAGGGTGGAGAGGCCCCAGCATTTT. Amino acid sequence: CASSGDRVERPQHF.

This sequence joins TRBV20-1 and TRBJ2-3; unclear D gene. Germline CDR1 reads DFQATT; CDR2 reads SNEGSKA (reference sequence). V dropped 7 bases and J dropped 2 bases, with 4 bases sitting between them. The CDR3 consists of 10 residues. CDR3 bases: TGCAGTGTTCTCACAGATACGCAGTATTTT. It translates to CSVLTDTQYF.

This clone has just a few counts. The CDR3 is CASSEVGRNQPQHF. The CDR3 DNA sequence: TGTGCCAGTAGCGAGGTAGGAAGGAATCAGCCCCAGCATTTT. The gene calls are TRBV19 and TRBJ1-5; the D is unclear. The CDR3 spans 14 residues. Germline V gives CDR1 LNHDA, CDR2 SQIVND (reference sequence). Trimming shortened V by 6 bases and J by 4 bases, and 13 bases separated the two germline ends.

The rearrangement uses TRBV6-5 and TRBJ2-5; 7 nucleotides align to TRBD1. The V and J ends lost 6 bases and 5 bases, in that order; junction bases with no gene match: 6. The CDR3 is made up of 13 amino acids. From germline, CDR1 is MNHEY and CDR2 SVGAGI. CDR3 in DNA: TGTGCCAGCAGAGAGGGGGCGCTGGAGACCCAGTACTTC. Encoded protein: CASREGALETQYF.